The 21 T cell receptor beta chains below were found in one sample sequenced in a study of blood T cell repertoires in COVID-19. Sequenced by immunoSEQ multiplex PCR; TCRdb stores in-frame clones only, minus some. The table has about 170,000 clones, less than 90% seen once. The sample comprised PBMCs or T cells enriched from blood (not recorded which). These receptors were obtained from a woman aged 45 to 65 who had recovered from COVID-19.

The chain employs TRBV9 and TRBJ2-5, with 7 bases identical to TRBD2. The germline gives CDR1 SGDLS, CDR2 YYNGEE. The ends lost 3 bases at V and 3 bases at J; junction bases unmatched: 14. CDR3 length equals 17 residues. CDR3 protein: CASSAGGSGAAEETQYF. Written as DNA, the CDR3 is TGTGCCAGCAGCGCAGGCGGGAGCGGGGCTGCCGAAGAGACCCAGTACTTC.

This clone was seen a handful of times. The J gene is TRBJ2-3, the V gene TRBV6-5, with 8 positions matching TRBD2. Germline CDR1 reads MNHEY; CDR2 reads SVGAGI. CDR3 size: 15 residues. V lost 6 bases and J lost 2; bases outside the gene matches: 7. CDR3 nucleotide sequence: TGTGCCAGCAGAGGCCGGGGGGGGCACACAGATACGCAGTATTTT. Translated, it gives CASRGRGGHTDTQYF.

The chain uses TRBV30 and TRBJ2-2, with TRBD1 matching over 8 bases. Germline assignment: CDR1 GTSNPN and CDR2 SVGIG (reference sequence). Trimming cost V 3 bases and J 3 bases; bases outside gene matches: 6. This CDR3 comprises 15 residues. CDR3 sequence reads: CAWSAGGSYTGELFF. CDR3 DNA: TGTGCCTGGAGCGCAGGGGGCAGTTACACCGGGGAGCTGTTTTTT.

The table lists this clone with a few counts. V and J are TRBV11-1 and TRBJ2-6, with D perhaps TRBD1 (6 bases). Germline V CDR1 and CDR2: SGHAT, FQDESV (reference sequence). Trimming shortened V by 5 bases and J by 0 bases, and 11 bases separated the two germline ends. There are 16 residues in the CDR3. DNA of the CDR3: TGTGCCAGCAGCCGGGACATCTACTCTGGGGCCAACGTCCTGACTTTC. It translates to CASSRDIYSGANVLTF.

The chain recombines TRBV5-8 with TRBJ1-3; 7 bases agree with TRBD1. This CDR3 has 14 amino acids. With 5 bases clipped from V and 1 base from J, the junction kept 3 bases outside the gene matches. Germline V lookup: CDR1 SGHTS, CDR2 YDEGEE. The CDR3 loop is CASRLQGSGNTIYF. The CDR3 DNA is TGTGCCAGCAGACTACAGGGGTCTGGAAACACCATATATTTT. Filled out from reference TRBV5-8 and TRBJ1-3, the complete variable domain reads EAGVTQSPTHLIKTRGQQATLRCSPISGHTSVYWYQQALGLGLQFLLWYDEGEERNRGNFPPRFSGRQFPNYSSELNVNALELEDSALYLCASRLQGSGNTIYFGEGSWLTVV.

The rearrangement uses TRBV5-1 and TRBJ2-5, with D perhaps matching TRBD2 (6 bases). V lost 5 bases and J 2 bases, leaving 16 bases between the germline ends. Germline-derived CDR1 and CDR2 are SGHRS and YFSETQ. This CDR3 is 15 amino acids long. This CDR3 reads CASRIGGGLQETQYF. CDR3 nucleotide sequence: TGCGCCAGCAGGATCGGAGGAGGGCTACAAGAGACCCAGTACTTC.

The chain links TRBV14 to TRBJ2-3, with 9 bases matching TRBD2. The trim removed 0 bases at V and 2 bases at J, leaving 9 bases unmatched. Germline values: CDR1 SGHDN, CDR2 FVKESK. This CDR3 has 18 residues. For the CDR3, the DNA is TGTGCCAGCAGCCAAGATCGGAGGAGCGGGGGGACCACAGATACGCAGTATTTT. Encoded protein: CASSQDRRSGGTTDTQYF.

CDR3 protein: CASSLASAEAFF. The CDR3 bases are TGCGCCAGCAGCTTGGCCAGCGCCGAAGCTTTCTTT. The chain carries TRBV5-1 and TRBJ1-1, with D hard to call. V lost 0 bases, J lost 8 bases, and 8 bases lay in between. The CDR3 consists of 12 residues. The germline V gene has CDR1 SGHRS and CDR2 YFSETQ. The full variable domain, with the rest looked up from reference TRBV5-1 and TRBJ1-1, is KAGVTQTPRYLIKTRGQQVTLSCSPISGHRSVSWYQQTPGQGLQFLFEYFSETQRNKGNFPGRFSGRQFSNSRSEMNVSTLELGDSALYLCASSLASAEAFFGQGTRLTVV.

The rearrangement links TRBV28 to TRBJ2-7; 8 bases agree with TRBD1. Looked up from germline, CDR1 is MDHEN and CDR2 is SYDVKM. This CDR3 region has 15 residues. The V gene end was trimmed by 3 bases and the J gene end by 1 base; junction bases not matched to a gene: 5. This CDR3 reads CASSFGQGLSYEQYV. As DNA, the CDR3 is TGTGCCAGCAGTTTTGGACAGGGTCTTTCCTACGAGCAGTACGTC.

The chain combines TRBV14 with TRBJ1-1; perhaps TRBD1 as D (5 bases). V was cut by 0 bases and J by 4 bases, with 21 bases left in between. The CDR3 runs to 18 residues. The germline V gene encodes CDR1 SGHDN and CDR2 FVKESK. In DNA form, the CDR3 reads TGTGCCAGCAGCCAAGAAGGGGCAGGGCGGCGATGGAGCACTGAAGCTTTCTTT. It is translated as CASSQEGAGRRWSTEAFF.

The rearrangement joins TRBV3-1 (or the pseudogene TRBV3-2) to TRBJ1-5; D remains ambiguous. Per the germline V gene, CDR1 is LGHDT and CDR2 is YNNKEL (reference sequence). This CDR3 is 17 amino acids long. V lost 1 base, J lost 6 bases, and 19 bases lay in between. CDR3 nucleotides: TGTGCCAGCAGCCAAGGGAACCAGCGTGTCCCGATTCAGCCCCAGCATTTT. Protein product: CASSQGNQRVPIQPQHF.

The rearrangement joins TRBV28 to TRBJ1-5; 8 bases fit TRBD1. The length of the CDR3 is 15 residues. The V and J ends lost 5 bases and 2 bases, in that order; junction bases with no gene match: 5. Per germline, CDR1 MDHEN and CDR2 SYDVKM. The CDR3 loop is CASSTTGGGNQPQHF. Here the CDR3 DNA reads TGTGCCAGCAGTACTACAGGGGGGGGCAATCAGCCCCAGCATTTT.

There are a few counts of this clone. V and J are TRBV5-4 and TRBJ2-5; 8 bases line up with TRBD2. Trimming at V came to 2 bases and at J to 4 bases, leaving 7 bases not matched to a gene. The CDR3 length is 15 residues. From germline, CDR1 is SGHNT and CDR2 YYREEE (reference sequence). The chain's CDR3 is CASSLAGATGETQYF. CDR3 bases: TGTGCCAGCAGCTTAGCGGGGGCCACGGGAGAGACCCAGTACTTC.

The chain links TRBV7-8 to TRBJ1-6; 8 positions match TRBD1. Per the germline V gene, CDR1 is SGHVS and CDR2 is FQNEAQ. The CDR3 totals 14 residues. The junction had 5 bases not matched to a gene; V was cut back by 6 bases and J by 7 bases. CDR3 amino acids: CASRLTGGNSPLHF. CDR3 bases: TGTGCCAGCAGGTTAACAGGGGGGAATTCACCCCTCCACTTT.

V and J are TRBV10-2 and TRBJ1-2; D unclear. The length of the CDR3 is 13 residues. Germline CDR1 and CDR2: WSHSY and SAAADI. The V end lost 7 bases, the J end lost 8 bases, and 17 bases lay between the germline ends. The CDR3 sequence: CASTLGVRGGYTF. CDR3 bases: TGCGCCAGCACTTTAGGAGTACGGGGAGGCTACACCTTC.

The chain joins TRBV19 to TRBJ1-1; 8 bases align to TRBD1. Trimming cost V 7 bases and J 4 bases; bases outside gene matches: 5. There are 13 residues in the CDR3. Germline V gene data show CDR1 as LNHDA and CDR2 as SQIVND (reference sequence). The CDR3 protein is CASMDREGTEAFF. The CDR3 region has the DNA TGTGCCAGTATGGACAGGGAGGGCACTGAAGCTTTCTTT.

The CDR3 is CASSRDSITPLHF. The CDR3 DNA sequence: TGTGCCAGCAGTCGGGACAGTATCACACCCCTCCACTTT. The rearrangement joins TRBV12-3 or TRBV12-4 to TRBJ1-6; 7 positions match TRBD1. With V trimmed by 5 bases and J by 11 bases, 6 bases remained unmatched. The CDR3 extends over 13 amino acids.

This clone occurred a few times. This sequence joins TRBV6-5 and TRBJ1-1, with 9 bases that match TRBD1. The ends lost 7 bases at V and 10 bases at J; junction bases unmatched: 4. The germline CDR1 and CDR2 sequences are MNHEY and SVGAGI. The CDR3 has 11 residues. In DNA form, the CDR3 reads TGTGCCAGCAAAACGGGACAGGGAGCTTTCTTT. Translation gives CASKTGQGAFF.

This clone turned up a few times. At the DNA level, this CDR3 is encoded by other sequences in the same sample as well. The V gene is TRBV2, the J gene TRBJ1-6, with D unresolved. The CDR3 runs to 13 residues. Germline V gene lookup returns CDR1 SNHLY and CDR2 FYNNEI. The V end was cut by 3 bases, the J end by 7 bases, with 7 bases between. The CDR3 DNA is TGTGCCAGCAGTGAGGGCCTAAATTCACCCCTCCACTTT. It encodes CASSEGLNSPLHF.

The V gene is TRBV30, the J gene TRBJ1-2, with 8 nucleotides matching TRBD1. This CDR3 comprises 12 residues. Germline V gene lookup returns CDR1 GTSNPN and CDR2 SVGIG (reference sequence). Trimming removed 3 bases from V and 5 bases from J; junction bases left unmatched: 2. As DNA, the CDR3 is TGTGCCTGGAGACGGACAGGGTATGGCTACACCTTC. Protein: CAWRRTGYGYTF.

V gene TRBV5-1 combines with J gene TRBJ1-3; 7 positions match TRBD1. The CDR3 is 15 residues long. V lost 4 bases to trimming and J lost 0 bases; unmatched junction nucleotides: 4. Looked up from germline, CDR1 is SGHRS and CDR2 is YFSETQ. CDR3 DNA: TGCGCCAGCAGCGAGCAGGGGGTCTCTGGAAACACCATATATTTT. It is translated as CASSEQGVSGNTIYF.